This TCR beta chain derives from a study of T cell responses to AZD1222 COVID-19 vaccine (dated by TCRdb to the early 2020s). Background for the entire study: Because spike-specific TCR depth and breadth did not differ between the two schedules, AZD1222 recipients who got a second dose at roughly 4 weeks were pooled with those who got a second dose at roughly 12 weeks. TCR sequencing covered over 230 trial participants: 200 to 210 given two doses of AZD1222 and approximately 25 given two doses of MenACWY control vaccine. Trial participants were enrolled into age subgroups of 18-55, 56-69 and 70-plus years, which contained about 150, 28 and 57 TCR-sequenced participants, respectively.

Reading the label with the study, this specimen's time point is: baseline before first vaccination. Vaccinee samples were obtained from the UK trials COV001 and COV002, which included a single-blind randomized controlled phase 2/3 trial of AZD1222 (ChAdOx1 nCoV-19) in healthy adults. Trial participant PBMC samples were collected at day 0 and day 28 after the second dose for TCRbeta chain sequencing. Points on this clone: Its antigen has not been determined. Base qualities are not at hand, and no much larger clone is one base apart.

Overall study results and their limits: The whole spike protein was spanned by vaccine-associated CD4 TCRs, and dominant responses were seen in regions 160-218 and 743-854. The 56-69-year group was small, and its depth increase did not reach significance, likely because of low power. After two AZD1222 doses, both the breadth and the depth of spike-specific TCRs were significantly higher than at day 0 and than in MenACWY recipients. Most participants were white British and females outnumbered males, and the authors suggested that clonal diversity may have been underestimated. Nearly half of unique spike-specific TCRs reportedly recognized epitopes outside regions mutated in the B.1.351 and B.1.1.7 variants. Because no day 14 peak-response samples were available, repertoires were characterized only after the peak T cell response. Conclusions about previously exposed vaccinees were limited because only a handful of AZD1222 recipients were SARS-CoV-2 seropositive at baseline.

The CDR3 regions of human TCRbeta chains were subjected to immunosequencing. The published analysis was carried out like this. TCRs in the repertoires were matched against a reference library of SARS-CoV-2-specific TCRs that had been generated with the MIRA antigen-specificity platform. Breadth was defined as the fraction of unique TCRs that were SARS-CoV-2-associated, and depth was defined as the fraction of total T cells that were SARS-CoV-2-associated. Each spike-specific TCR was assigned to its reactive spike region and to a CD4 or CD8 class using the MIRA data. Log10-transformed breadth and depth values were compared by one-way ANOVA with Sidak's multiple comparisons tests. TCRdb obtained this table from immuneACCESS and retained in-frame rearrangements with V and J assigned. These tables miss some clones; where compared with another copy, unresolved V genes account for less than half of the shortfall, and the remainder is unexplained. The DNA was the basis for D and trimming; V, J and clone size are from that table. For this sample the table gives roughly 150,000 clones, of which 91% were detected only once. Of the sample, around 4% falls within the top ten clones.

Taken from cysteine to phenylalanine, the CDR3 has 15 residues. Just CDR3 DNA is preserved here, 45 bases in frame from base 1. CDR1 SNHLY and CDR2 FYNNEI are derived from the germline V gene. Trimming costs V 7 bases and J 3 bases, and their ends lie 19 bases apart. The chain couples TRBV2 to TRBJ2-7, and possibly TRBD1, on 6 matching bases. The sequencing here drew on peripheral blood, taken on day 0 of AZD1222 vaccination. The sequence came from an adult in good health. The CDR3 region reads CASTGNRDTFYEQYF. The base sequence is TGTGCCAGCACAGGAAACCGGGACACATTCTACGAGCAGTACTTC.